This TCR beta chain is drawn from a study of cytomegalovirus exposure and HLA in healthy donors. Overall study: The early release's HLA-typed donors yielded tens of millions of unique TCRs. General study results and limits: CMV antigen specificity was confirmed in vitro for a few CMV-associated chains. In a later analysis, DRB1 alleles had the most associated TCRs; HLA-C alleles the fewest.

The PCR contained 60 Vbeta and 13 Jbeta primers. The method was immunoSEQ multiplex PCR; TCRdb's version includes in-frame clones alone and lacks a portion of them. The table records under 200,000 clones, roughly 79% of them present only once. Remarks on this clone: The antigen is undetermined.

When sampled, the donors appeared nominally healthy, though they likely had unrecorded immune exposures. The sequence came from a male donor in good health and CMV-seropositive. Sequencing was performed on PBMCs.

The CDR3 region is CASSRTGPNQPQHF. The CDR3 bases are TGTGCCAGCAGTAGGACAGGGCCAAATCAGCCCCAGCATTTT. The gene calls are TRBV2 and TRBJ1-5; TRBD1 matches at 8 bases. V lost 5 bases and J lost 4; bases outside the gene matches: 4. Germline assignment: CDR1 SNHLY and CDR2 FYNNEI. The CDR3 has 14 residues. Full variable domain (rest looked up from reference TRBV2 and TRBJ1-5): EPEVTQTPSHQVTQMGQEVILRCVPISNHLYFYWYRQILGQKVEFLVSFYNNEISEKSEIFDDQFSVERPDGSNFTLKIRSTKLEDSAMYFCASSRTGPNQPQHFGDGTRLSIL.